This TCR beta chain comes out of a study of regulatory and conventional T cells in RAG deficiency. Study-wide findings and caveats: Omenn patients showed >90% Treg-Tconv overlap and shorter CDR3 lengths.

Clones were sequenced by immunoSEQ multiplex PCR, and TCRdb holds only the in-frame ones, with some missing. This sample yields around 25,000 clones, of which around 97% are seen a single time; 1% to 1.5% belongs to the top ten. Trimming removed 4 bases from V and 5 bases from J; junction bases left unmatched: 20. This CDR3 contains 19 residues. Germline CDR1 and CDR2: SGHRS and YFSETQ. The sorted conventional CD4+ T cells were CD25-low and CD127-high, with genomic DNA sequenced. As regards this clone: Its matching antigen is unknown.

This sample also belongs to another study, concerning regulatory T cells. That study adds: Primers: 52 TRBV forward and 13 TRBJ reverse.

The sequence derives from a human donor in good health. The sample was CD25- CD4+ T cells sorted from blood. The V gene is TRBV5-1, the J gene TRBJ2-5; 10 bases are shared with TRBD1. The CDR3 region has the DNA TGCGCCAGCAGCACGCCGGGACAGGGGCCGCTGAGTAACAGGGAGACCCAGTACTTC. This codes for CASSTPGQGPLSNRETQYF.